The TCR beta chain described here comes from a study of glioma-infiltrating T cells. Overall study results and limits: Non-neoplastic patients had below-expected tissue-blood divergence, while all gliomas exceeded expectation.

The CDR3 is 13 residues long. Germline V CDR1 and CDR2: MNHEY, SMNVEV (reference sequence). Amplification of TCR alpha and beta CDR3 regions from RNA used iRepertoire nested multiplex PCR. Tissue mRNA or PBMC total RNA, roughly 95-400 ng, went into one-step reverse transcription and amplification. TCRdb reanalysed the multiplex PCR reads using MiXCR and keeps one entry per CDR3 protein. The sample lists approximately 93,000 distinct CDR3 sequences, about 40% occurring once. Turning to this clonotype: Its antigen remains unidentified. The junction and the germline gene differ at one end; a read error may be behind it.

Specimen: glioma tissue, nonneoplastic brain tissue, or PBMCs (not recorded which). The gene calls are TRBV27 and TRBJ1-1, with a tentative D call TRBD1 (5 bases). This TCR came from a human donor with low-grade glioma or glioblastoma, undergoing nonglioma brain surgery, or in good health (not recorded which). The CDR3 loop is CASSAKGTTEAFF. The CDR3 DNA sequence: TGCGCCAGCAGCGCAAAGGGGACCACTGAAGCTTTCTTT.